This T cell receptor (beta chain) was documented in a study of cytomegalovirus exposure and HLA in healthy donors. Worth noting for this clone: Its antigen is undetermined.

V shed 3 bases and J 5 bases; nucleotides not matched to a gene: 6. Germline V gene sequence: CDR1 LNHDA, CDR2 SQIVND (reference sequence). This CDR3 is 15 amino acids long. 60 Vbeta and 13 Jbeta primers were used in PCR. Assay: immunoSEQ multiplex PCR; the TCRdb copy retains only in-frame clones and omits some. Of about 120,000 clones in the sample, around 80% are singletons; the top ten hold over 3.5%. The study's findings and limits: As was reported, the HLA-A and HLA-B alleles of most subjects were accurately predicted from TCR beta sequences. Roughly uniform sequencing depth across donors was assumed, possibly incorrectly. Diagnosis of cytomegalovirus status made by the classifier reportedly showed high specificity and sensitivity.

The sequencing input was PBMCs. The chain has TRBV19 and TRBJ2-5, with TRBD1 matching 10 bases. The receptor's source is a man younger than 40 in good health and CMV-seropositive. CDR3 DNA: TGTGCCAGTAGTATTCAGACAGGGGGCGCTGAGACCCAGTACTTC. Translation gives CASSIQTGGAETQYF.